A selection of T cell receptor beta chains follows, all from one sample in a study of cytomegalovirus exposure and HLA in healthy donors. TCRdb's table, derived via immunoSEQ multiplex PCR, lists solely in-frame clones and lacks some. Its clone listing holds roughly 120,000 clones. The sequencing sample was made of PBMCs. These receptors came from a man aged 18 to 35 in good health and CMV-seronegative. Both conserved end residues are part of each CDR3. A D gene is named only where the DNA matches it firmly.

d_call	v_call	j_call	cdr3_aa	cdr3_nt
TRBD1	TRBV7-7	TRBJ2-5	CASSPDRVVTGETQYF	TGTGCCAGCAGCCCAGACAGGGTGGTAACCGGAGAGACCCAGTACTTC
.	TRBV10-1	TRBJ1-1	CASSESRSYTEAFF	TGCGCCAGCAGTGAGTCGCGTAGCTACACTGAAGCTTTCTTT
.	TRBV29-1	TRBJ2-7	CSVEDSKTPYEQYF	TGCAGCGTGGAGGACAGTAAGACCCCCTACGAGCAGTACTTC
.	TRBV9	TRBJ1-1	CASSERGIMNTEAFF	TGTGCCAGCAGCGAGCGGGGGATTATGAACACTGAAGCTTTCTTT
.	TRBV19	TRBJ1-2	CASSNNRASYGYTF	TGTGCCAGTAGTAACAACAGGGCCTCCTATGGCTACACCTTC
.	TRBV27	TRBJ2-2	CASSTPPEGGELFF	TGTGCCAGCAGTACCCCCCCAGAGGGCGGGGAGCTGTTTTTT
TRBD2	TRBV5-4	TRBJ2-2	CASSPTSFPGELFF	TGTGCCAGCAGCCCGACTAGCTTCCCCGGGGAGCTGTTTTTT
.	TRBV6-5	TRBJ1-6	CASSYGSGARNSPLHF	TGTGCCAGCAGTTACGGGAGCGGGGCGAGGAATTCACCCCTCCACTTT
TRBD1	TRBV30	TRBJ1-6	CAWSVQEGGVSYNSPLHF	TGTGCCTGGAGTGTACAGGAAGGGGGCGTATCCTATAATTCACCCCTCCACTTT
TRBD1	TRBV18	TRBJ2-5	CASSPFGQAQETQYF	TGTGCCAGCTCACCATTCGGACAGGCCCAAGAGACCCAGTACTTC
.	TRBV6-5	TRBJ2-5	CASSYSGVQYF	TGTGCCAGCAGTTACTCGGGAGTCCAGTACTTC
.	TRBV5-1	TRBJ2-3	CASSAGSGTDTQYF	TGCGCCAGCAGCGCCGGGAGTGGAACAGATACGCAGTATTTT
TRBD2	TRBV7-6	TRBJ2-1	CASSFQWDYQTSSYNEQFF	TGTGCCAGCAGCTTTCAATGGGACTACCAGACAAGCTCCTACAATGAGCAGTTCTTC
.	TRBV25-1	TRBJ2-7	CASRKGEASYEQYF	TGTGCCAGCAGAAAGGGGGAAGCTTCCTACGAGCAGTACTTC
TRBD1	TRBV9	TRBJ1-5	CASSGDRAYQPQHF	TGTGCCAGCAGCGGGGACAGGGCCTATCAGCCCCAGCATTTT
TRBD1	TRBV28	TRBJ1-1	CASSFPRGPGTEAFF	TGTGCCAGCAGTTTCCCCAGGGGGCCGGGGACTGAAGCTTTCTTT